Sequencing of this T cell receptor (beta chain) was carried out in a study of PD-1 blockade in mismatch repair-deficient tumors. Looking at the study overall: All were previously treated, progressing patients with 11 to 13 mismatch repair-deficient cancer types. Study-wide results and limits: Rapid post-treatment expansion, then contraction, generally preceding radiologic response, marked tumor-resident clones.

The count of this clone is one. Its target is unknown. All patients were mismatch repair deficient, assessed by either PCR or immunohistochemistry. A few pembrolizumab responders had their TCRs sequenced. Repertoires were generated with immunoSEQ multiplex PCR, while TCRdb's copy carries only in-frame clones and drops some. Of approximately 38,000 clones in the sample, 75% to 85% were seen once. Sequenced material: peripheral blood, taken 4 weeks after starting pembrolizumab. This clonotype originated in an adult with mismatch repair-deficient cancer.

The CDR3 spells CASSLGATGIDGYTF. CDR3 coding DNA: TGTGCCAGCAGCTTAGGAGCAACAGGGATCGATGGCTACACCTTC. The chain links TRBV7-9 to TRBJ1-2, with D perhaps TRBD1 (6 bases). CDR1 and CDR2 (germline): SEHNR, FQNEAQ (reference sequence). The V end was cut by 1 base, the J end by 6 bases, with 15 bases between. This CDR3 contains 15 residues.